The 15 T cell receptor beta chains given below trace back to one sample, sequenced in a study of OX40 agonist ivuxolimab in advanced cancers. Sequencing used immunoSEQ multiplex PCR; TCRdb keeps in-frame clones, though not all of them. The sample includes approximately 15,000 clones, around 83% of them seen just once. Sample: CD4+ or CD8+ T cells sorted from blood, taken in a trial of the OX40 agonist ivuxolimab. Source of these receptors: an adult with an advanced solid tumor such as melanoma, head and neck, liver or kidney cancer.

In regard to this clone: Different DNA sequences within this sample yield the same CDR3. The J gene is TRBJ1-3, the V gene TRBV2, with D unresolved. V was cut by 0 bases and J by 1 base, with 13 bases left in between. This CDR3 contains 17 residues. Germline V gives CDR1 SNHLY, CDR2 FYNNEI. The CDR3 region is CASSEASSGWSGNTIYF. CDR3 in DNA: TGTGCCAGCAGTGAAGCCAGCTCCGGCTGGTCTGGAAACACCATATATTTT.

This clone was counted once. This chain uses TRBV20-1 with TRBJ2-7; 9 bases map to TRBD1. The CDR3 sequence is 11 residues long. The V gene's germline CDR1 is DFQATT and CDR2 SNEGSKA (reference sequence). Losses at the gene ends were 4 bases for V and 7 bases for J; bases not matched to a gene: 2. CDR3 region: CSAKTGGEQYF. DNA for the CDR3: TGCAGTGCTAAGACAGGGGGTGAGCAGTACTTC.

The genes are TRBV7-3 and TRBJ2-6; a weak D match, TRBD1 (5 bases). V was shortened by 5 bases and J by 0 bases, with 11 bases between the two germline ends. This CDR3 is 16 amino acids long. Germline V gene lookup returns CDR1 SGHTA and CDR2 FQGTGA. This chain's CDR3 is CASSVDGHSGANVLTF. DNA of the CDR3: TGTGCCAGCAGCGTCGACGGACACTCTGGGGCCAACGTCCTGACTTTC.

By share, this clone ranks as large. This rearrangement joins TRBV21-1 to TRBJ1-5. TRBV21-1 represents a pseudogene. The CDR3 has 11 residues. The CDR3 bases are TGTGCCAGCGACAGCAATCAGCCCCAGCATTTT. Protein: CASDSNQPQHF.

This rearrangement joins TRBV11-3 to TRBJ2-3; no reliable D call. V was cut by 4 bases and J by 2 bases, with 7 bases left in between. The germline CDR1 and CDR2 sequences are SGHNT and YENEEA. The CDR3 is 13 amino acids. CDR3: CASSSPNTDTQYF. The CDR3 DNA is TGTGCCAGCAGCTCACCGAACACAGATACGCAGTATTTT.

The J gene is TRBJ1-1, the V gene TRBV7-9, with 7 positions matching TRBD1. CDR1 SEHNR and CDR2 FQNEAQ come from the germline V gene (reference sequence). The V segment lost 5 bases and the J segment 3 bases; nucleotides outside the gene matches: 12. The CDR3 consists of 16 residues. DNA of the CDR3: TGTGCCAGCAGCCACCGACAGGGAAGGCTGTACACTGAAGCTTTCTTT. This translates into CASSHRQGRLYTEAFF. Complete variable domain (other parts from reference TRBV7-9 and TRBJ1-1): DTGVSQNPRHKITKRGQNVTFRCDPISEHNRLYWYRQTLGQGPEFLTYFQNEAQLEKSRLLSDRFSAERPKGSFSTLEIQRTEQGDSAMYLCASSHRQGRLYTEAFFGQGTRLTVV.

Remarks on this clone: Other DNA variants within this sample encode the same CDR3. The gene calls are TRBV19 and TRBJ2-2, with 12 bases that match TRBD1. This CDR3 has 17 amino acids. Germline loops: CDR1 LNHDA, CDR2 SQIVND (reference sequence). V shed 3 bases, J shed 7 bases, and the junction held 9 bases outside the gene matches. The CDR3 loop reads CASSILGQGALVGELFF. The CDR3 DNA reads as TGTGCCAGTAGTATTTTGGGACAGGGGGCTTTGGTCGGGGAGCTGTTTTTT.

V is TRBV11-2 and J is TRBJ2-1; possibly TRBD2 for D (6 bases). The CDR3 consists of 17 residues. In germline, CDR1 is SGHAT, CDR2 FQNNGV. With 5 bases removed from V and 5 bases from J, the gap between germline ends came to 22 bases. The CDR3 region has the DNA TGTGCCAGCAGCCCCCGCGGAGGGACGAACCTGAACAATGAGCAGTTCTTC. This encodes CASSPRGGTNLNNEQFF.

V usage is TRBV4-1 and J usage is TRBJ2-7, with TRBD1 identical over 8 bases. The CDR3 sequence is 17 residues long. The germline CDR1 and CDR2 sequences are MGHRA and YSYEKL. The J segment lost 3 bases and the V segment lost 4 bases, leaving 14 bases of the junction unmatched. DNA of the CDR3: TGCGCCAGCAGCCTCGGGACAGGTCCCCCCTTAAACTACGAGCAGTACTTC. It codes for CASSLGTGPPLNYEQYF.

The rearrangement joins TRBV6-1 to TRBJ1-2; possibly TRBD1 for D (5 bases). There are 14 residues in the CDR3. V lost 4 bases, J lost 8 bases, and 17 bases lay in between. The germline V gene has CDR1 MNHNS and CDR2 SASEGT. The CDR3 region is CASSGLQVYAGYTF. DNA of the CDR3: TGTGCCAGCAGTGGGTTACAGGTTTATGCGGGCTACACCTTC.

This clone came up once. The chain couples TRBV28 to TRBJ2-3, with 8 bases aligning to TRBD2. V lost 5 bases, J lost 5 bases, and 6 bases stayed unmatched. Per the germline V gene, CDR1 is MDHEN and CDR2 is SYDVKM. The CDR3 extends over 14 amino acids. CDR3 DNA sequence: TGTGCCAGCAGTCTCCCCGGGACTAGAGATACGCAGTATTTT. It codes for CASSLPGTRDTQYF.

Comment on this clone: At the DNA level, this CDR3 is encoded by other sequences in the same sample as well. The chain couples TRBV12-5 to TRBJ2-7, with TRBD2 matching over 9 bases. Germline V gene lookup returns CDR1 LGHNT and CDR2 FRNRAP. The ends lost 9 bases at V and 4 bases at J; junction bases unmatched: 19. The CDR3 covers 17 residues. The chain's CDR3 is CASGPPQLAGHPYEQYF. The CDR3 coding sequence is TGTGCTAGCGGTCCGCCCCAACTAGCGGGTCACCCATACGAGCAGTACTTC.

This clone showed up just once. V and J are TRBV29-1 and TRBJ2-5; 7 nucleotides line up with TRBD1. V lost 3 bases and J lost 1; bases outside the gene matches: 5. CDR1 SQVTM and CDR2 ANQGSEA come from the germline V gene. The CDR3 loop spans 14 amino acids. The CDR3 loop is CSVDGTEFQETQYF. DNA for the CDR3: TGCAGCGTTGACGGGACAGAGTTCCAAGAGACCCAGTACTTC.

Worth noting for this clone: A read error may produce the germline difference seen at one junction end. The V and J genes are TRBV7-9 and TRBJ2-5; weak D call: TRBD2 (6 bases). This CDR3 is built from 12 residues. Germline CDR1 is SEHNR and CDR2 is FQNEAQ (reference sequence). The CDR3 coding sequence is TGTGCCAGCAGCTTAGGGGGGGACCCTCCGAACTTC. It translates to CASSLGGDPPNF.

The gene calls are TRBV7-9 and TRBJ2-1; the match to TRBD2 covers 9 bases. With V trimmed by 4 bases and J by 4 bases, 5 bases remained unmatched. The germline V gene encodes CDR1 SEHNR and CDR2 FQNEAQ (reference sequence). This CDR3 has 15 amino acids. CDR3 DNA sequence: TGTGCCAGCAGCTCCCGGACTAGCGCATACAATGAGCAGTTCTTC. Its translation is CASSSRTSAYNEQFF. Full variable domain (rest looked up from reference TRBV7-9 and TRBJ2-1): DTGVSQNPRHKITKRGQNVTFRCDPISEHNRLYWYRQTLGQGPEFLTYFQNEAQLEKSRLLSDRFSAERPKGSFSTLEIQRTEQGDSAMYLCASSSRTSAYNEQFFGPGTRLTVL.